Shown below are 32 T cell receptor beta chains from a single sample sequenced in a study of identical twins (dated by TCRdb to the mid-2010s). Libraries were built with 5' RACE. Sequencing was carried out with an Illumina HiSeq 2000. TCRdb's own reprocessing of the public reads used fastp at Q25 and MiXCR and kept productive beta chains. A single entry per CDR3 protein holds the most common genes and DNA from its merged rows. For this sample there are approximately 280,000 distinct CDR3 sequences; under 9% appear just once. Together, the top ten hold around 2.1% of the sample. This sample was shared with a second study, whose subject was yellow fever vaccine responses in identical twins.

The sequencing sample was made of memory (CD45RO+) T cells sorted from blood. What this sample's cell subset or site label stands for: CD45RO+ enriched T cells. These receptors were collected from a woman aged 18-30 years in good health.

The V and J genes are TRBV6-1 and TRBJ2-7; 9 bases line up with TRBD2. CDR1 is MNHNS and CDR2 is SASEGT in the germline V gene. The CDR3 loop spans 16 amino acids. V gave up 6 bases and J gave up 5 bases; unmatched junction bases: 14. Written as DNA, the CDR3 is TGTGCCAGCAGCCCAAGGGGTAGCGGGAGTTTTAACGAGCAGTACTTC. Protein: CASSPRGSGSFNEQYF.

The genes are TRBV6-1 and TRBJ1-3, with no clear D. CDR1 is MNHNS and CDR2 is SASEGT in the germline V gene. This CDR3 region has 16 residues. V was pared by 6 bases and J by 4 bases, with 19 bases between. CDR3 in DNA: TGTGCCAGCAGACGCAACGCCGGCAGGTCCGGAAACACCATATATTTT. Its protein is CASRRNAGRSGNTIYF.

The chain carries TRBV20-1 and TRBJ2-1; D unresolved. Germline lookup yields CDR1 DFQATT and CDR2 SNEGSKA (reference sequence). V lost 5 bases to trimming and J lost 5 bases, with 16 bases between them. The CDR3 runs to 14 residues. The CDR3 DNA sequence: TGCAGTGCTGTACTGGCTACCCTCCACAATGAGCAGTTCTTC. Its translation is CSAVLATLHNEQFF.

The chain is built from TRBV27 and TRBJ1-1; D ambiguous. Germline CDR1 is MNHEY and CDR2 is SMNVEV (reference sequence). The V end was cut by 4 bases, the J end by 1 base, with 10 bases between. The CDR3 sequence is 14 residues long. The DNA for the CDR3 is TGTGCCAGCAGTTATCAACAAACGAACACTGAAGCTTTCTTT. Amino acids: CASSYQQTNTEAFF.

This chain connects TRBV2 to TRBJ1-1; 9 bases agree with TRBD1. The J segment lost 7 bases and the V segment lost 5 bases, leaving 5 bases of the junction unmatched. The CDR3 is made up of 13 amino acids. Germline lookup yields CDR1 SNHLY and CDR2 FYNNEI. CDR3 sequence (DNA): TGTGCCAGCAGTACAGGGGGCAAGATTGAAGCTTTCTTT. This codes for CASSTGGKIEAFF.

J is TRBJ1-1 and V is TRBV12-3 or TRBV12-4, with TRBD1 identical over 9 bases. The ends lost 5 bases at V and 5 bases at J; junction bases unmatched: 6. This CDR3 has 14 residues. The CDR3 DNA sequence: TGTGCCAGCAGTGTGACAGGGGGATGGACTGAAGCTTTCTTT. This translates into CASSVTGGWTEAFF.

This clonotype was seen ten or more times. The CDR3 coding sequence is TGTGCCAGCAGTTTGGGTTTGGAGGGAGGGAGGAATGAGCAGTTCTTC. This gives the protein CASSLGLEGGRNEQFF. The chain couples TRBV12-3 or TRBV12-4 to TRBJ2-1, with 7 nucleotides matching TRBD2. This CDR3 has 16 amino acids. Trimming removed 3 bases from V and 7 bases from J; junction bases left unmatched: 12.

This clonotype was picked up a small number of times. The chain is built from TRBV9 and TRBJ1-1; D call uncertain. Germline-derived CDR1 and CDR2 are SGDLS and YYNGEE. CDR3 size: 13 residues. Trimming stripped 1 base from V and 4 bases from J, with 8 bases between. CDR3 sequence reads: CASSVQVGTEAFF. The CDR3 nucleotides are TGTGCCAGCAGCGTACAGGTGGGCACTGAAGCTTTCTTT.

To note about this clonotype: This may come from a read error, since a much larger clone is one base off. The chain has TRBV3-1 and TRBJ1-6, with 7 bases matching TRBD1. Germline V gene data show CDR1 as LGHDT and CDR2 as YNNKEL (reference sequence). The CDR3 extends over 14 amino acids. With 3 bases clipped from V and 8 bases from J, the junction kept 4 bases outside the gene matches. CDR3 residues: CASSQGQRDSPLHF. CDR3 bases: TGTGCCAGCAGCCAGGGACAGCGTGATTCACCCCTCCACTTT.

The V and J genes are TRBV11-2 and TRBJ2-1, with D unresolved. The V gene's germline CDR1 is SGHAT and CDR2 FQNNGV. The CDR3 length is 15 residues. V gave up 3 bases and J gave up 7 bases, with 16 bases separating them. CDR3 bases: TGTGCCAGCAGCTTTGGGCCTGCCTCTCGGAATGAGCAGTTCTTC. The encoded protein is CASSFGPASRNEQFF.

This clonotype has at least ten counts. The rearrangement links TRBV25-1 to TRBJ1-1, with 12 bases matching TRBD1. The CDR3 contains 15 residues. V dropped 3 bases and J dropped 6; count of bases not matched to a gene: 5. CDR1 and CDR2 from the germline V gene are MGHDK and SYGVNS. CDR3 nucleotide sequence: TGTGCCAGCAGTGATAGGGACAGGGGGCGTCCTGAAGCTTTCTTT. Protein sequence: CASSDRDRGRPEAFF.

This clonotype was found a few times. The chain has TRBV6-4 and TRBJ2-7; D might be TRBD2 (6 bases). V lost 7 bases to trimming and J lost 3 bases, with 19 bases between them. The CDR3 length is 15 residues. Germline V gives CDR1 MRHNA, CDR2 SNTAGT. The DNA of the CDR3 is TGTGCCAGCACGAAACGGGAGAAGGTATTCTACGAGCAGTACTTC. Residues: CASTKREKVFYEQYF.

This clonotype was counted many times. The chain links TRBV12-3 or TRBV12-4 to TRBJ2-7; tentatively, D is TRBD1 or TRBD2 (5 bases each). The germline V and J ends were trimmed by 5 bases and 0 bases, with 14 bases remaining between them. This CDR3 comprises 15 residues. The CDR3 DNA follows: TGTGCCAGCAGTCTCGGGGCCAGGAGCTCCTACGAGCAGTACGTC. This sequence encodes CASSLGARSSYEQYV.

The J gene is TRBJ2-7, the V gene TRBV10-2; 7 positions match TRBD2. Germline assignment: CDR1 WSHSY and CDR2 SAAADI. The CDR3 contains 15 residues. Trimming removed 6 bases from V and 2 bases from J; junction bases left unmatched: 10. In nucleotides, the CDR3 is TGCGCCAGCAGGGATTGGCGGGAGAGGGCCTACGAGCAGTACTTC. Translated: CASRDWRERAYEQYF.

This clonotype was counted only a few times. The rearrangement uses TRBV14 and TRBJ2-2; tentatively, D is TRBD1 (5 bases). The CDR3 is 15 residues long. Trimming stripped 2 bases from V and 6 bases from J, with 13 bases between. Germline loops: CDR1 SGHDN, CDR2 FVKESK. The CDR3 DNA sequence: TGTGCCAGCAGCCAAACAGGCAGGTCCTCCGGGGAGCTGTTTTTT. Translated: CASSQTGRSSGELFF.

J is TRBJ2-2 and V is TRBV6-2 or TRBV6-3; possibly TRBD1 for D (8 bases). The CDR3 extends over 20 amino acids. V shed 6 bases and J shed 1 base, with 27 bases lying between them. CDR1 MNHEY and CDR2 SVGEGT come from the germline V gene. The CDR3 protein is CASRPNRGGLSRENTGELFF. The CDR3 DNA reads as TGTGCCAGCAGGCCAAACAGGGGGGGTTTGTCGCGGGAGAACACCGGGGAGCTGTTTTTT.

This chain uses TRBV11-2 with TRBJ2-1, with D perhaps TRBD2 (7 bases). This CDR3 contains 18 residues. Germline CDR1 and CDR2: SGHAT and FQNNGV. Deletions cut 5 bases from V and 0 bases from J, with 20 bases between. CDR3 region: CASSLGLGGGSSYNEQFF. The DNA for the CDR3 is TGTGCCAGCAGCCTTGGTCTTGGCGGGGGCAGCTCCTACAATGAGCAGTTCTTC.

This clonotype turned up a few times. The chain uses TRBV10-1 and TRBJ1-1; possibly TRBD1 for D (5 bases). Germline V lookup: CDR1 WNHNN, CDR2 SYGVQD (reference sequence). Between the trimmed V and J ends, which lost 9 bases and 0 bases, there was a span of 32 bases. This CDR3 is built from 20 residues. CDR3 coding DNA: TGCGCCAGTAGTCTAGAAAACAGCTGGGGCCGATTAAAGATGAACACTGAAGCTTTCTTT. Translation gives CASSLENSWGRLKMNTEAFF.

This chain joins TRBV2 and TRBJ2-2, with 7 bases that match TRBD1. The CDR3 sequence is 16 residues long. V was clipped by 2 bases and J by 4 bases; unmatched bases: 7. Germline loops: CDR1 SNHLY, CDR2 FYNNEI. This chain's CDR3 is CASSESRAGGTGELFF. The CDR3 DNA sequence: TGTGCCAGCAGTGAAAGTAGGGCAGGGGGCACCGGGGAGCTGTTTTTT.

This clonotype was detected only a few times. V is TRBV15 and J is TRBJ2-7; D may be TRBD2 (7 bases). From germline, CDR1 is LNHNV and CDR2 YYDKDF (reference sequence). Trimming removed 0 bases from V and 6 bases from J, with 27 bases in between. This CDR3 is built from 19 residues. CDR3 loop: CATSREVPVLGGHDAEQYV. CDR3 bases: TGTGCCACCAGCAGAGAGGTTCCGGTGCTGGGGGGGCATGATGCCGAGCAGTACGTC.

The chain carries TRBV6-1 and TRBJ2-7, with a weak D call TRBD1 (7 bases). CDR3 length: 15 residues. The V gene's germline CDR1 is MNHNS and CDR2 SASEGT. Trimming took off 6 bases at V and 3 bases at J, with 18 bases between the two ends. CDR3 bases: TGTGCCAGCAGGGAGGGGGCAGGGCCTAACTACGAGCAGTACGTC. It yields the protein CASREGAGPNYEQYV.

This clonotype was recorded many times. V and J are TRBV11-2 and TRBJ2-2, with D unclear. The CDR3 runs 13 residues. CDR1 and CDR2 (germline): SGHAT, FQNNGV. The V end was cut by 5 bases, the J end by 5 bases, with 9 bases between. The CDR3: CASSPHRTGELFF. The CDR3 nucleotides are TGTGCCAGCAGCCCACACAGAACCGGGGAGCTGTTTTTT.

This clonotype was counted a few times. V and J are TRBV7-8 and TRBJ2-1, with 10 positions matching TRBD2. This CDR3 spans 16 amino acids. Germline CDR1 reads SGHVS; CDR2 reads FQNEAQ. Trimming at V came to 7 bases and at J to 7 bases, leaving 13 bases not matched to a gene. CDR3 coding DNA: TGTGCCAGCACCCCCGGGGGGGGACTAGCGCCTAATGAGCAGTTCTTC. It specifies CASTPGGGLAPNEQFF. Complete variable domain (other parts from reference TRBV7-8 and TRBJ2-1): GAGVSQSPRYKVAKRGQDVALRCDPISGHVSLFWYQQALGQGPEFLTYFQNEAQLDKSGLPSDRFFAERPEGSVSTLKIQRTQQEDSAVYLCASTPGGGLAPNEQFFGPGTRLTVL.

CDR3 region: CASSPPLILSGQFF. For the CDR3, the DNA is TGTGCCAGCAGCCCACCCTTAATCCTTAGTGGGCAGTTCTTC. The V call is TRBV21-1, the J call TRBJ2-1. TRBV21-1 is designated a pseudogene. The CDR3 loop spans 14 amino acids.

The chain couples TRBV20-1 to TRBJ2-7; TRBD1 aligns across 11 bases. Germline values: CDR1 DFQATT, CDR2 SNEGSKA (reference sequence). The CDR3 length is 15 residues. After removal of 2 bases from V and 10 bases from J, the junction contained 13 bases not matched to a gene. The CDR3 sequence is CSARPDRGRMYGQYV. The DNA for the CDR3 is TGCAGTGCTAGACCGGACAGGGGGCGGATGTACGGTCAGTACGTC.

This clonotype was seen at least ten times. This chain connects TRBV5-6 to TRBJ1-5, with D possibly TRBD1 on 5 matching bases. The CDR3 consists of 13 residues. Between the trimmed V and J ends, which lost 3 bases and 7 bases, there was a span of 11 bases. Germline V gives CDR1 SGHDT, CDR2 YYEEEE. The CDR3 loop is CASSWTPRQPQHF. The CDR3 region has the DNA TGTGCCAGCAGCTGGACACCCCGGCAGCCCCAGCATTTT.

This clonotype was found many times. The chain combines TRBV5-1 with TRBJ1-1, with D possibly TRBD1 on 5 matching bases. V was cut by 0 bases and J by 0 bases, with 9 bases left in between. The CDR3 totals 15 residues. Germline CDR1 SGHRS, CDR2 YFSETQ. The CDR3, as DNA: TGCGCCAGCAGCTTGGGGGGCGCAATGAACACTGAAGCTTTCTTT. This gives the protein CASSLGGAMNTEAFF.

This clonotype was counted ten times or more. The chain has TRBV9 and TRBJ2-3; D remains ambiguous. The V gene lost 3 bases and the J gene lost 2 bases, with 4 bases spanning the gap. Germline V gene data show CDR1 as SGDLS and CDR2 as YYNGEE. This CDR3 comprises 12 residues. In DNA form, the CDR3 reads TGTGCCAGCAGCGAGTCCACAGATACGCAGTATTTT. As protein: CASSESTDTQYF. Full variable domain (remainder filled in from reference TRBV9 and TRBJ2-3): DSGVTQTPKHLITATGQRVTLRCSPRSGDLSVYWYQQSLDQGLQFLIQYYNGEERAKGNILERFSAQQFPDLHSELNLSSLELGDSALYFCASSESTDTQYFGPGTRLTVL.

This clonotype was seen only a few times. J is TRBJ2-2 and V is TRBV7-3, with D hard to call. Trimming shortened V by 2 bases and J by 5 bases, and 12 bases separated the two germline ends. CDR1 and CDR2 from the germline V gene are SGHTA and FQGTGA. CDR3 length: 15 amino acids. The CDR3 here is CASSLSGVITGELFF. In nucleotides, the CDR3 is TGTGCCAGCAGCTTATCAGGTGTCATAACCGGGGAGCTGTTTTTT. The whole variable domain, filled in from reference TRBV7-3 and TRBJ2-2, reads GAGVSQTPSNKVTEKGKYVELRCDPISGHTALYWYRQSLGQGPEFLIYFQGTGAADDSGLPNDRFFAVRPEGSVSTLKIQRTERGDSAVYLCASSLSGVITGELFFGEGSRLTVL.

The table lists this clonotype with many counts. This chain connects TRBV20-1 to TRBJ2-2; TRBD2 agrees at 10 bases. The CDR3 is made up of 15 amino acids. The V and J ends lost 3 bases and 6 bases, in that order; junction bases with no gene match: 7. Germline CDR1 and CDR2: DFQATT and SNEGSKA (reference sequence). CDR3 bases: TGCAGTGCTAGGGGACTAGCGACCGAGGCCGGGGAGCTGTTTTTT. The encoded protein is CSARGLATEAGELFF.

The gene calls are TRBV7-2 and TRBJ1-2; D call uncertain. Germline V gene sequence: CDR1 SGHTA, CDR2 FQGNSA. Trimming stripped 3 bases from V and 5 bases from J, with 7 bases between. The CDR3 contains 12 residues. The CDR3 DNA reads as TGTGCCAGCAGCTTCCCCAGTTATGGCTACACCTTC. Translated, it gives CASSFPSYGYTF. The complete variable domain, with remaining parts taken from reference TRBV7-2 and TRBJ1-2, reads GAGVSQSPSNKVTEKGKDVELRCDPISGHTALYWYRQSLGQGLEFLIYFQGNSAPDKSGLPSDRFSAERTGGSVSTLTIQRTQQEDSAVYLCASSFPSYGYTFGSGTRLTVV.

The table lists this clonotype with a few counts. The chain uses TRBV5-5 and TRBJ1-5; D gene unclear. CDR1 and CDR2 (germline): SGHKS, YYEKEE (reference sequence). V lost 1 base and J 5 bases, leaving 13 bases between the germline ends. CDR3 size: 15 residues. The CDR3 sequence: CASSLFATGDQPQHF. Written as DNA, the CDR3 is TGTGCCAGCAGCTTGTTTGCCACGGGAGATCAGCCCCAGCATTTT.